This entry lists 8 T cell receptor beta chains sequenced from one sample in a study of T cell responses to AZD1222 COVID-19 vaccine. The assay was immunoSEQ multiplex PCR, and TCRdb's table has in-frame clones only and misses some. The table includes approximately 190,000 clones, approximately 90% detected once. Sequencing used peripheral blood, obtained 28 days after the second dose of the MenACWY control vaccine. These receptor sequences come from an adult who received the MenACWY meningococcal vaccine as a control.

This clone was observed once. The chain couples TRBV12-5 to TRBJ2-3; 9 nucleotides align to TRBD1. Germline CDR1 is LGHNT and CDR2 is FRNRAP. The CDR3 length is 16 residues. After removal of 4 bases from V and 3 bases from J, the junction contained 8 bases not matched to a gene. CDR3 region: CASGWRQGVGTDTQYF. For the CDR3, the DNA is TGTGCTAGTGGTTGGCGACAGGGGGTCGGGACAGATACGCAGTATTTT.

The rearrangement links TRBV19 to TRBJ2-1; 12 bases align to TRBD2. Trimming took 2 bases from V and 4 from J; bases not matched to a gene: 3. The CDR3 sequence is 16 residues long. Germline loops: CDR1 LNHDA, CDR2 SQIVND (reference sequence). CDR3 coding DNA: TGTGCCAGTAGTATAAGGACTAGCGGGATTTACAATGAGCAGTTCTTC. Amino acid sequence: CASSIRTSGIYNEQFF.

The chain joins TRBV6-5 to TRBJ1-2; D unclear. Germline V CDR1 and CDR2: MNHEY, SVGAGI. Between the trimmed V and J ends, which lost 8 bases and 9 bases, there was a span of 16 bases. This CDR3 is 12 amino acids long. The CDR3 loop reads CASRSTVLSYTF. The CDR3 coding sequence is TGTGCCAGCCGATCGACCGTTTTAAGCTACACCTTC.

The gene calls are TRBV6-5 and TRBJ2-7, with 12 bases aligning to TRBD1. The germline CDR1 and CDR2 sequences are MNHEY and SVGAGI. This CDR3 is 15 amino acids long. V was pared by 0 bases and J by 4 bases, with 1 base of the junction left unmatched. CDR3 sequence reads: CASSYSGQGAYEQYF. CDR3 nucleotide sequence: TGTGCCAGCAGTTACTCGGGACAGGGGGCATACGAGCAGTACTTC.

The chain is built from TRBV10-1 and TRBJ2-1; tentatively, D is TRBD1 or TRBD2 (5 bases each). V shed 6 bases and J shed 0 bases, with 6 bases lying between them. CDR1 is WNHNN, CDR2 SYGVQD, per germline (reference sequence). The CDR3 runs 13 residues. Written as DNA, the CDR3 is TGCGCCAGCAGCGGGACCTCCTACAATGAGCAGTTCTTC. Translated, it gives CASSGTSYNEQFF.

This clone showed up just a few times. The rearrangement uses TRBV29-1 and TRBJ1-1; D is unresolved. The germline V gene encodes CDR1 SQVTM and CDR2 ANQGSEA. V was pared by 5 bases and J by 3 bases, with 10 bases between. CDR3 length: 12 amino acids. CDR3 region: CSVSRQDTEAFF. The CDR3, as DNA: TGCAGCGTTTCCCGGCAGGACACTGAAGCTTTCTTT.

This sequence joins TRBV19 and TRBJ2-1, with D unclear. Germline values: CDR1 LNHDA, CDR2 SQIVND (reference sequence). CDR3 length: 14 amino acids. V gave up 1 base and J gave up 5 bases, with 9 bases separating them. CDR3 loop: CASSIVPLNNEQFF. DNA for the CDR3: TGTGCCAGTAGTATAGTCCCGCTTAACAATGAGCAGTTCTTC.

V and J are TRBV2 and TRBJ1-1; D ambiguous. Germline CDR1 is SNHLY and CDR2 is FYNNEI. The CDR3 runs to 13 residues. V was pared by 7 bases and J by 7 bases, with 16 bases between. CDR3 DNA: TGTGCCAGCAAACCCTCGACCGGGTTTGAAGCTTTCTTT. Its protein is CASKPSTGFEAFF.